The next 30 T cell receptor beta chains were all read from a single sample in a study of OX40 agonist ivuxolimab in advanced cancers. The data were produced by immunoSEQ multiplex PCR, yet TCRdb's version contains in-frame clones alone and is incomplete. The sample consists of some 20,000 clones, roughly 74% of them appearing once. The material was CD4+ or CD8+ T cells sorted from blood, obtained in a trial of the OX40 agonist ivuxolimab. All receptors derive from an adult with an advanced solid tumor such as melanoma, head and neck, liver or kidney cancer.

This clone appeared a few times. The chain combines TRBV27 with TRBJ1-4; possibly TRBD1 for D (6 bases). Trimming cost V 3 bases and J 10 bases, with 9 bases left between them. Germline values: CDR1 MNHEY, CDR2 SMNVEV (reference sequence). This CDR3 has 12 residues. The CDR3 coding sequence is TGTGCCAGCAGTTTTAGGGGGGGAAAACTGTTTTTT. It specifies CASSFRGGKLFF.

J is TRBJ1-1 and V is TRBV9; 7 bases map to TRBD1. Germline CDR1 SGDLS, CDR2 YYNGEE. The CDR3 is made up of 13 amino acids. V shed 3 bases, J shed 9 bases, and the junction held 8 bases outside the gene matches. The CDR3 loop is CASSEESTGKAFF. Written as DNA, the CDR3 is TGTGCCAGCAGCGAGGAGTCGACAGGGAAAGCTTTCTTT. Full variable domain (rest looked up from reference TRBV9 and TRBJ1-1): DSGVTQTPKHLITATGQRVTLRCSPRSGDLSVYWYQQSLDQGLQFLIQYYNGEERAKGNILERFSAQQFPDLHSELNLSSLELGDSALYFCASSEESTGKAFFGQGTRLTVV.

This chain connects TRBV28 to TRBJ2-5; perhaps TRBD1 as D (6 bases). In germline, CDR1 is MDHEN, CDR2 SYDVKM. Trimming pared 4 bases from V and 5 bases from J, leaving 17 bases between. The CDR3 is 15 amino acids. The CDR3: CASSSGADDRETQYF. CDR3 sequence (DNA): TGTGCCAGCAGTTCCGGCGCGGACGACAGGGAGACCCAGTACTTC.

This chain uses TRBV6-1 with TRBJ1-2; 9 bases line up with TRBD1. This CDR3 contains 13 residues. V gave up 6 bases and J gave up 4 bases; unmatched junction bases: 3. Germline-derived CDR1 and CDR2 are MNHNS and SASEGT. Here the CDR3 reads CASRTGGSYGYTF. CDR3 bases: TGTGCCAGCAGGACAGGGGGGAGCTATGGCTACACCTTC.

This chain links TRBV2 with TRBJ1-5; no clear D gene. The CDR3 runs to 14 residues. The V and J ends lost 6 bases and 0 bases respectively, with 9 bases between them. CDR1 and CDR2 (germline): SNHLY, FYNNEI. The CDR3 region has the DNA TGTGCCAGCAGGACAAGTTATAGCAATCAGCCCCAGCATTTT. This encodes CASRTSYSNQPQHF.

This clone came up once. The sample carries other DNA sequences with the same CDR3. The chain links TRBV27 to TRBJ2-3, with TRBD2 identical over 7 bases. Per germline, CDR1 MNHEY and CDR2 SMNVEV (reference sequence). The CDR3 length is 16 residues. Unmatched junction bases numbered 3, after V lost 0 bases and J lost 0 bases. In DNA, the CDR3 is TGTGCCAGCAGTTTATCACCAGCGGGGAGCACAGATACGCAGTATTTT. Its protein product is CASSLSPAGSTDTQYF.

The chain joins TRBV21-1 to TRBJ1-5; the D segment call TRBD1 is taken from the table without a DNA check. TRBV21-1 is deemed a pseudogene. The CDR3 length is 16 residues. The CDR3 DNA reads as TGTGCCAGCAGCAAGGGAGGACAGGGTTGCAATCAGCCCCAGCATTTT. It is translated as CASSKGGQGCNQPQHF.

This chain joins TRBV10-3 and TRBJ1-5, with 9 positions matching TRBD1. Germline V CDR1 and CDR2: ENHRY, SYGVKD. V lost 5 bases and J lost 4; bases outside the gene matches: 6. The CDR3 totals 15 residues. This chain's CDR3 is CAISSTGGQNQPQHF. For the CDR3, the DNA is TGTGCCATCAGTTCGACAGGGGGACAAAATCAGCCCCAGCATTTT.

The rearrangement joins TRBV28 to TRBJ2-1; D ambiguous. V lost 1 base and J lost 15, with 13 bases in between. The CDR3 spans 12 residues. In germline, CDR1 is MDHEN, CDR2 SYDVKM. The CDR3 loop reads CASSLLTGWWFF. The CDR3 DNA sequence: TGTGCCAGCAGTTTATTGACGGGTTGGTGGTTCTTC.

This sequence joins TRBV9 and TRBJ2-7; tentatively, D is TRBD1 (5 bases). V was pared by 3 bases and J by 7 bases, with 14 bases between. Per germline, CDR1 SGDLS and CDR2 YYNGEE. The CDR3 is made up of 13 amino acids. The CDR3 DNA is TGTGCCAGCAGCGCCGACAGTGGCCGGGAGCAGTACTTC. This translates into CASSADSGREQYF.

The V gene is TRBV6-1, the J gene TRBJ2-5; 7 nucleotides align to TRBD2. This CDR3 is 16 amino acids long. Germline trimming cut 1 base from V and 2 bases from J; bases unmatched to any gene: 7. The germline gives CDR1 MNHNS, CDR2 SASEGT. The CDR3 DNA reads TGTGCCAGCAGTGAAGACCAGCGGGGCTTTCAAGAGACCCAGTACTTC. Protein product: CASSEDQRGFQETQYF.

The chain carries TRBV6-6 and TRBJ2-1; 11 bases are shared with TRBD2. This CDR3 spans 14 amino acids. The germline gives CDR1 MNHNY, CDR2 SVGAGI (reference sequence). J was trimmed by 4 bases and V by 5 bases; bases with no gene match: 1. CDR3 protein: CASSLAGGYNEQFF. CDR3 bases: TGTGCCAGCAGTCTAGCGGGAGGTTACAATGAGCAGTTCTTC.

This clone was observed a few times. This rearrangement joins TRBV7-9 to TRBJ1-5, with TRBD1 matching over 9 bases. CDR3 length equals 14 residues. Germline CDR1 and CDR2: SEHNR and FQNEAQ (reference sequence). With 5 bases clipped from V and 4 bases from J, the junction kept 3 bases outside the gene matches. This CDR3 is CASSEQGANQPQHF. In DNA form, the CDR3 reads TGTGCCAGCAGCGAACAGGGGGCGAATCAGCCCCAGCATTTT.

The chain couples TRBV4-1 to TRBJ2-1, with 8 bases lining up with TRBD1. V lost 6 bases, J lost 6 bases, and 10 bases stayed unmatched. This CDR3 is 15 amino acids long. Germline lookup yields CDR1 MGHRA and CDR2 YSYEKL. The CDR3 reads CASSPGAGGFNEQFF. The CDR3, as DNA: TGCGCCAGCAGTCCAGGCGCAGGGGGCTTCAATGAGCAGTTCTTC.

This chain joins TRBV18 and TRBJ1-2; tentative D call: TRBD1 (5 bases). The CDR3 length is 13 residues. Per germline, CDR1 KGHSH and CDR2 LQKENI. V lost 4 bases and J lost 6, with 12 bases in between. CDR3 residues: CASSRDELDGYTF. The CDR3 DNA follows: TGTGCCAGCTCACGGGACGAGTTGGATGGCTACACCTTC.

This clone has more than one count but fewer than ten. The rearrangement joins TRBV11-1 to TRBJ2-1; no clear D. Germline CDR1 and CDR2: SGHAT and FQDESV (reference sequence). V dropped 1 base and J dropped 6 bases, with 4 bases sitting between them. CDR3 length: 12 residues. In DNA, the CDR3 is TGTGCCAGCAGCTTAGGGGCCAATGAGCAGTTCTTC. Translated: CASSLGANEQFF.

The chain recombines TRBV11-2 with TRBJ2-1, with 7 bases that match TRBD2. V was clipped by 5 bases and J by 11 bases; unmatched bases: 12. The CDR3 has 14 residues. Germline CDR1 and CDR2: SGHAT and FQNNGV. The CDR3 reads CASSPWAGEGQQFF. CDR3 coding DNA: TGTGCCAGCAGCCCTTGGGCGGGAGAAGGGCAGCAGTTCTTC.

The chain has TRBV29-1 and TRBJ2-3; TRBD1 might be the D (5 bases). CDR1 is SQVTM and CDR2 is ANQGSEA in the germline V gene. The CDR3 sequence is 15 residues long. V gave up 4 bases and J gave up 5 bases, with 19 bases separating them. CDR3 sequence reads: CSVVPIPEQGDTQYF. CDR3 coding DNA: TGCAGCGTTGTACCGATCCCTGAGCAGGGAGATACGCAGTATTTT.

The chain links TRBV29-1 to TRBJ2-6, with 10 bases matching TRBD1. V trimming: 7 bases; J trimming: 3 bases; junction bases outside the gene matches: 6. The germline gives CDR1 SQVTM, CDR2 ANQGSEA. The CDR3 runs to 15 residues. This CDR3 is CSAETGGDGANVLTF. DNA for the CDR3: TGCAGCGCGGAGACAGGGGGCGATGGGGCCAACGTCCTGACTTTC.

The chain has TRBV7-2 and TRBJ2-6, with a weak D call TRBD2 (6 bases). Trimming removed 3 bases at V and 0 bases at J, with 12 bases between. The CDR3 totals 17 residues. Looked up from germline, CDR1 is SGHTA and CDR2 is FQGNSA. This CDR3 is CASSFGGRISGANVLTF. The CDR3 DNA sequence: TGTGCCAGCAGCTTCGGAGGGCGGATCTCTGGGGCCAACGTCCTGACTTTC. The full variable domain, in which reference TRBV7-2 and TRBJ2-6 provide the parts outside the CDR3, is GAGVSQSPSNKVTEKGKDVELRCDPISGHTALYWYRQSLGQGLEFLIYFQGNSAPDKSGLPSDRFSAERTGGSVSTLTIQRTQQEDSAVYLCASSFGGRISGANVLTFGAGSRLTVL.

On this clone itself: Sequence at one end of the junction differs from germline and may be a read error. Written as DNA, the CDR3 is TGTGCCAGCAGTTTAGGAGGACTATCTTGGGTCTTC. It specifies CASSLGGLSWVF. V is TRBV27 and J is TRBJ2-1, with a tentative D call TRBD2 (6 bases). From germline, CDR1 is MNHEY and CDR2 SMNVEV (reference sequence). CDR3 size: 12 residues.

V and J are TRBV29-1 and TRBJ2-1; D gene uncertain. The germline V gene has CDR1 SQVTM and CDR2 ANQGSEA. The CDR3 has 15 amino acids. V dropped 0 bases and J dropped 0 bases, with 9 bases sitting between them. CDR3 sequence (DNA): TGCAGCGTTGAAGAAAAGGGAAGCTCCTACAATGAGCAGTTCTTC. Amino acid sequence: CSVEEKGSSYNEQFF.

The chain uses TRBV4-1 and TRBJ2-7; possibly TRBD2 for D (5 bases). Looked up from germline, CDR1 is MGHRA and CDR2 is YSYEKL. V lost 2 bases and J lost 2, with 10 bases in between. CDR3 length equals 14 residues. This CDR3 reads CASSQIGGAYEQYF. The CDR3 nucleotides are TGCGCCAGCAGCCAAATCGGAGGAGCCTACGAGCAGTACTTC.

In this sample, this clone turned up once. The V gene is TRBV19, the J gene TRBJ1-5; a possible D gene is TRBD1 (5 bases). Between the trimmed V and J ends, which lost 3 bases and 4 bases, there was a span of 7 bases. Germline CDR1 and CDR2: LNHDA and SQIVND (reference sequence). This CDR3 has 13 residues. CDR3 nucleotides: TGTGCCAGTAGTATGGGGGGAAATCAGCCCCAGCATTTT. Its translation: CASSMGGNQPQHF.

V and J are TRBV5-6 and TRBJ2-1; 9 bases match TRBD1. Germline values: CDR1 SGHDT, CDR2 YYEEEE. The V segment lost 2 bases and the J segment 4 bases; nucleotides outside the gene matches: 4. The CDR3 is 15 amino acids. The CDR3 bases are TGTGCCAGCAGCTTAGGGGGGACAGGGTACAATGAGCAGTTCTTC. Encoded protein: CASSLGGTGYNEQFF.

The V and J genes are TRBV19 and TRBJ2-1; D is perhaps TRBD1 (5 bases). The CDR3 covers 14 residues. Trimming shortened V by 5 bases and J by 5 bases, and 13 bases separated the two germline ends. CDR1 is LNHDA and CDR2 is SQIVND in the germline V gene (reference sequence). The CDR3 loop reads CASSRFGQHNEQFF. As DNA, the CDR3 is TGTGCCAGTAGTCGTTTCGGACAACACAATGAGCAGTTCTTC.

This clone was seen only a few times. Other DNA sequences from this sample encode an identical CDR3 as well. The chain combines TRBV30 with TRBJ1-5, with D perhaps TRBD1 (5 bases). The V gene's germline CDR1 is GTSNPN and CDR2 SVGIG (reference sequence). V lost 5 bases and J 0 bases, leaving 11 bases between the germline ends. This CDR3 contains 14 residues. The CDR3 DNA sequence: TGTGCCTGGGGGGGGAGTTATAGCAATCAGCCCCAGCATTTT. This gives the protein CAWGGSYSNQPQHF.

The chain uses TRBV28 and TRBJ2-1, with TRBD2 matching over 8 bases. Per germline, CDR1 MDHEN and CDR2 SYDVKM. V shed 6 bases and J 4 bases; nucleotides not matched to a gene: 20. The CDR3 runs 19 residues. As DNA, the CDR3 is TGTGCCAGCAGCCCTTCCGGAGCGGGAGAGGTTCTTGGTTACAATGAGCAGTTCTTC. Protein: CASSPSGAGEVLGYNEQFF.

The rearrangement joins TRBV27 to TRBJ2-5; 7 nucleotides match TRBD1. CDR1 is MNHEY and CDR2 is SMNVEV in the germline V gene (reference sequence). The CDR3 spans 15 residues. V lost 6 bases to trimming and J lost 5 bases; unmatched junction nucleotides: 12. In DNA form, the CDR3 reads TGTGCCAGCAGCCGCGCTCAGACAGGGCGGGAGACCCAGTACTTC. Protein sequence: CASSRAQTGRETQYF.

The rearrangement joins TRBV28 to TRBJ1-2, with D possibly matching TRBD1 (5 bases). Trimming removed 3 bases from V and 5 bases from J, with 10 bases in between. The germline CDR1 and CDR2 sequences are MDHEN and SYDVKM. This CDR3 is built from 13 residues. CDR3 region: CASSFGTDYGYTF. CDR3 in DNA: TGTGCCAGCAGTTTCGGGACTGATTATGGCTACACCTTC.